Listed below are T cell receptor beta chains from one sample, sequenced in a study of T cells in Graves' hyperthyroidism and ophthalmopathy. In TCRdb, the multiplex PCR reads were re-called with MiXCR into one record per CDR3 protein. The sample shows 300,000 to 400,000 distinct CDR3 sequences, roughly an eighth of them seen only once. Sequenced: blood. These receptors came from a woman in her late teens or twenties with Graves' hyperthyroidism. Each CDR3 is given with its conserved first and last residue. A clone size is listed for some rows: how often the clone was seen (once, few, many), or a class if it is expanded.

TRBJ2-3,-,TRBV20-1,CSARGTLWGDTQYF
TRBJ2-4,few,TRBV4-3,CASSQIQGNIQYF
TRBJ2-6,few,TRBV7-8,CASSLQWRGSGANVLTF
TRBJ2-7,-,TRBV7-2,CASRMGQYPSYEQYF
TRBJ2-3,many,TRBV24-1,CATAAGGTADTQYF
TRBJ1-5,-,TRBV4-1,CASSQEETGRFQPQHF
TRBJ1-5,many,TRBV20-1,CSARWGRANQPQHF
TRBJ2-1,many,TRBV20-1,CSAKGGLAGSYYNEQFF
TRBJ1-6,-,TRBV20-1,CSARPHGGSVSPLHF
TRBJ2-5,many,TRBV2,CASSETSGRAGTQYF
TRBJ2-3,many,TRBV20-1,CSAPKGGRDTQYF
TRBJ2-1,many,TRBV7-2,CASSSTSGTGSGEQFF
TRBJ2-1,-,TRBV11-3,CASSSQSTSGGANEQFF
TRBJ1-2,-,TRBV11-2,CASSSAGVGGGYTF
TRBJ2-7,many,TRBV27,CASSPQVAGGHEQYF
TRBJ2-2,-,TRBV9,CASSVYGTNTGELFF
TRBJ2-2,many,TRBV10-3,CAISGQIANTGELFF
TRBJ2-3,-,TRBV9,CASSVGVRTSTDTQYF
TRBJ1-5,many,TRBV2,CASSAGQSNQPQHF
TRBJ1-1,many,TRBV29-1,CSTLTGFESEAFF
TRBJ2-1,few,TRBV24-1,CATSDLGRNHGDEQFF
TRBJ1-2,few,TRBV2,CASSGTGGNYGYTF
TRBJ1-1,many,TRBV2,CASSDQGWNTEAFF
TRBJ1-4,few,TRBV7-9,CASSRGMQQGSLSNEKLFF
TRBJ2-1,many,TRBV25-1,CASSESRDRGYNEQFF
TRBJ2-7,many,TRBV7-9,CASSHSGWTGSYEQYF
TRBJ2-2,many,TRBV28,CASRGGQNTGELFF
TRBJ2-5,few,TRBV10-3,CAISEGANEETQYF
TRBJ2-1,many,TRBV11-3,CASSYQQGYEQFF
TRBJ1-5,once,TRBV7-9,CASSFWTDENQPQHF
TRBJ1-1,many,TRBV28,CASSLEGLTLTEAFF
TRBJ1-6,-,TRBV20-1,CSARDVGGTVRSPLHF
TRBJ1-1,few,TRBV10-3,CAISEEAWEDTEAFF
TRBJ2-1,many,TRBV6-2/TRBV6-3,CASSPGAGGPSEQFF
TRBJ2-7,-,TRBV7-9,CASSLADAVYEQYF
TRBJ2-5,many,TRBV5-1,CASRPEEETQYF
TRBJ2-7,many,TRBV6-6,CASSYSGTSSYEQYF
TRBJ2-5,many,TRBV2,CASRQGALGETQYF